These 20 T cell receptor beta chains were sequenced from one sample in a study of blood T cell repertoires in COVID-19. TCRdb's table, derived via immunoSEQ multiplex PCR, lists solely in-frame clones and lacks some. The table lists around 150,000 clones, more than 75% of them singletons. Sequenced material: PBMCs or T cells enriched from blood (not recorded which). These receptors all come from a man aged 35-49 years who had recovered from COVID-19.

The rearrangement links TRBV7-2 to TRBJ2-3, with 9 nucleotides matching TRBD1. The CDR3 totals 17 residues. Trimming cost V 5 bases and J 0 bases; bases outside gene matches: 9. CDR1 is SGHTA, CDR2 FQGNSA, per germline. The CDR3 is CASSQYGTGISTDTQYF. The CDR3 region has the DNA TGTGCCAGCAGCCAGTACGGGACAGGGATCAGCACAGATACGCAGTATTTT. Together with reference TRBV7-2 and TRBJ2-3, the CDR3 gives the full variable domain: GAGVSQSPSNKVTEKGKDVELRCDPISGHTALYWYRQSLGQGLEFLIYFQGNSAPDKSGLPSDRFSAERTGGSVSTLTIQRTQQEDSAVYLCASSQYGTGISTDTQYFGPGTRLTVL.

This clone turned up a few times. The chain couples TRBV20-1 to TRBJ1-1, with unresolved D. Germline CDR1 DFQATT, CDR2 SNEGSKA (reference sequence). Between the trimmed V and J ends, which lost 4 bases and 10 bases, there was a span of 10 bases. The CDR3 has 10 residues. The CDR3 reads CSAIGIRAFF. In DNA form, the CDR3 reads TGCAGTGCTATCGGGATACGAGCTTTCTTT.

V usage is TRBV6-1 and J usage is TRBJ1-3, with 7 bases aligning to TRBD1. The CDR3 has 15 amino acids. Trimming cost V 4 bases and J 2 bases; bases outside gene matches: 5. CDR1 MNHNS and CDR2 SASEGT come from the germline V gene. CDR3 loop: CASSGQGRPGNTIYF. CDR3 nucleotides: TGTGCCAGCAGTGGACAGGGCAGGCCTGGAAACACCATATATTTT.

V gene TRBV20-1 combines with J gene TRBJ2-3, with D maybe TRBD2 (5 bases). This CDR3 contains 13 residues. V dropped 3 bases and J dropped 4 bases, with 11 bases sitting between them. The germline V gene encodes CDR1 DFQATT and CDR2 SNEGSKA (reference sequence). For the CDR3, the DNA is TGCAGTGCTAGTGTTAGCGCACCAGATACGCAGTATTTT. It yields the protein CSASVSAPDTQYF.

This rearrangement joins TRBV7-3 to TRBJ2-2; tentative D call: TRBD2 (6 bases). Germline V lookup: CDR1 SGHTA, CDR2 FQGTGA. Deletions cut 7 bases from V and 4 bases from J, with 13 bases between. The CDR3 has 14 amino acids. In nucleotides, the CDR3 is TGTGCCAGCACCGACCAGGGAGGCACCGGGGAGCTGTTTTTT. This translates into CASTDQGGTGELFF.

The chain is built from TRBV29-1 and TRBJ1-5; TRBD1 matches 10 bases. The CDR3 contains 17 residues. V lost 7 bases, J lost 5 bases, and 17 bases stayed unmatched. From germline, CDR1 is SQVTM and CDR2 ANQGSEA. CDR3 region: CSAVVGQGLGWDQPQHF. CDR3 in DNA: TGCAGCGCAGTTGTGGGACAGGGGTTGGGGTGGGATCAGCCCCAGCATTTT. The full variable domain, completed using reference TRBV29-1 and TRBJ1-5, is SAVISQKPSRDICQRGTSLTIQCQVDSQVTMMFWYRQQPGQSLTLIATANQGSEATYESGFVIDKFPISRPNLTFSTLTVSNMSPEDSSIYLCSAVVGQGLGWDQPQHFGDGTRLSIL.

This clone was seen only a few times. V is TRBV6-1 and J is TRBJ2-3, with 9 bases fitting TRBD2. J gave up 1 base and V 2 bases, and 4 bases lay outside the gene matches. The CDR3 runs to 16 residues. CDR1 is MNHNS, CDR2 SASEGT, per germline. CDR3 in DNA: TGTGCCAGCAGTGAACGGGCTAGCGGGGGCACAGATACGCAGTATTTT. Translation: CASSERASGGTDTQYF.

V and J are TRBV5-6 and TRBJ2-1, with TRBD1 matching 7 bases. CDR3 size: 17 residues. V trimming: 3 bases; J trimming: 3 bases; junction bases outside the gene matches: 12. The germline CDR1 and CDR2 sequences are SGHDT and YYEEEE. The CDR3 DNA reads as TGTGCCAGCAGCTCCATGGTAGACAGGGAAAACTACAATGAGCAGTTCTTC. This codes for CASSSMVDRENYNEQFF.

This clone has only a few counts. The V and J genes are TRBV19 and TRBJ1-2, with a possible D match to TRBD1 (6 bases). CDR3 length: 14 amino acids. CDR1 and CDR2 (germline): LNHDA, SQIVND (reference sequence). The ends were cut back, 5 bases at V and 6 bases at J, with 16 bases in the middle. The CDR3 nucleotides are TGTGCCAGTAGTTGGGGGCAGGGGAAGGATGGCTACACCTTC. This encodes CASSWGQGKDGYTF.

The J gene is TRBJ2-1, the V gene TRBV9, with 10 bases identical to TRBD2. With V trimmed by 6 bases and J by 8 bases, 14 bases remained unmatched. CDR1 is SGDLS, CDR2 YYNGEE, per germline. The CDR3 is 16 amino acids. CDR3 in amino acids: CASTAGFASGGDEQFF. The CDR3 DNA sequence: TGTGCCAGCACCGCGGGATTTGCTAGCGGGGGCGATGAGCAGTTCTTC.

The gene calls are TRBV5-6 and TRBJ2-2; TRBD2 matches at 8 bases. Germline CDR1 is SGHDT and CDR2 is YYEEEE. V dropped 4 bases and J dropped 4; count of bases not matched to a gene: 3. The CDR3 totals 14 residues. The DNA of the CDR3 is TGTGCCAGCAGCGGCAGCGGGGGCACCGGGGAGCTGTTTTTT. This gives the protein CASSGSGGTGELFF.

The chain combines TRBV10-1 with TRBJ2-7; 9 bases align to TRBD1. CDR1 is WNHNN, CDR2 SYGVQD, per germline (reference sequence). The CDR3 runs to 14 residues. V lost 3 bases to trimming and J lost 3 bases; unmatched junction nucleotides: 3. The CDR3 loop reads CASSEGTGFYEQYF. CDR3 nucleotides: TGCGCCAGCAGTGAAGGGACAGGGTTCTACGAGCAGTACTTC.

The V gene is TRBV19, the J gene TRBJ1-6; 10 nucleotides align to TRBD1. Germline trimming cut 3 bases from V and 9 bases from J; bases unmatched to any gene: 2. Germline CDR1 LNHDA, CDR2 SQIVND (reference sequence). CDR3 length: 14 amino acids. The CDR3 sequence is CASSMGQGSSPLHF. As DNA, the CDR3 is TGTGCCAGTAGTATGGGACAGGGGAGTTCACCCCTCCACTTT.

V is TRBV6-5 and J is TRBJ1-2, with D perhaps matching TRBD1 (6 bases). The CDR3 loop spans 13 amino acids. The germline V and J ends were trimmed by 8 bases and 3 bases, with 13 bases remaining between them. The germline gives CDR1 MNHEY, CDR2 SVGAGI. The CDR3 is CASRQRTDYGYTF. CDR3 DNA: TGTGCCAGCCGCCAAAGGACAGACTATGGCTACACCTTC.

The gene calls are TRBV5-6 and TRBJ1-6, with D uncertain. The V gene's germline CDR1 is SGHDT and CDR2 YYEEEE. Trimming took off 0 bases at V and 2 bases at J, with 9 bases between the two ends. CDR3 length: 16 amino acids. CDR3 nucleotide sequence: TGTGCCAGCAGCTTGGAGGCGGGCACCTATAATTCACCCCTCCACTTT. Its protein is CASSLEAGTYNSPLHF. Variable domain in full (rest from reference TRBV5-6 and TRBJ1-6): DAGVTQSPTHLIKTRGQQVTLRCSPKSGHDTVSWYQQALGQGPQFIFQYYEEEERQRGNFPDRFSGHQFPNYSSELNVNALLLGDSALYLCASSLEAGTYNSPLHFGNGTRLTVT.

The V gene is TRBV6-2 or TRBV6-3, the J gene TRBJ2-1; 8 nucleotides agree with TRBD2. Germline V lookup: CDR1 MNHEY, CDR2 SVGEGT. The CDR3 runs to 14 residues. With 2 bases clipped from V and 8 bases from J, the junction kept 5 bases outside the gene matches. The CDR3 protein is CASSYGRGGDEQFF. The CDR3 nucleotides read TGTGCCAGCAGTTACGGCCGGGGGGGAGATGAGCAGTTCTTC.

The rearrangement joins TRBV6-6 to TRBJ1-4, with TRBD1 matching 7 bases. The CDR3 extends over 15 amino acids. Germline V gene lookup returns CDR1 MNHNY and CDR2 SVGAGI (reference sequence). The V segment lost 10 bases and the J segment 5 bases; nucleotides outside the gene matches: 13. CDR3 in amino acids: CATKIGGEANEKLFF. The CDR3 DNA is TGTGCCACTAAGATAGGGGGCGAGGCCAATGAAAAACTGTTTTTT.

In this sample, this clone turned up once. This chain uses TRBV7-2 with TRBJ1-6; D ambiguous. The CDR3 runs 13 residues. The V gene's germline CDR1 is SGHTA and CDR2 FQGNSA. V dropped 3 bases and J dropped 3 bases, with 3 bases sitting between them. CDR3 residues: CASSFNYNSPLHF. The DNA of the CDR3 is TGTGCCAGCAGCTTTAACTATAATTCACCCCTCCACTTT.

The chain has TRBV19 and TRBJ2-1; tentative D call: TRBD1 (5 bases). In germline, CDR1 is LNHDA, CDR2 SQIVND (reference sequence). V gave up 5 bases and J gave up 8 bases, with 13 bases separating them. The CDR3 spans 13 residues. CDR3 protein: CASSYQGIDEQFF. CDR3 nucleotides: TGTGCCAGTAGTTACCAGGGAATTGATGAGCAGTTCTTC.

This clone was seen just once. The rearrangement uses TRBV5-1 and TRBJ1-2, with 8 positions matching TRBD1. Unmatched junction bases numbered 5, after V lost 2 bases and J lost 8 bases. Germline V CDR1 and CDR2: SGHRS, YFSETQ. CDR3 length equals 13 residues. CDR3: CASSFQGADGYTF. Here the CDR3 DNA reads TGCGCCAGCAGCTTTCAGGGGGCTGACGGCTACACCTTC.